This T cell receptor beta chain stems from a study of T cell repertoires in cytomegalovirus infection (dated by TCRdb to the late 2010s). With regard to the full study: Peptide stimulations targeted recently identified HLA-C-restricted CMV epitopes, whose presentation resists viral immunomodulation, together with well-studied HLA-B-restricted epitopes. Donor HLA type was relevant to the analysis, because carriage of CMV infection together with the matching HLA type was indicated by public TCR beta signatures.

The table lists this clonotype with a few counts. The antigen this receptor binds is unknown. Base qualities are missing; no much larger clone stands one base away. The CDR1 and CDR2 encoded by the germline V gene are MNHNS and SASEGT. Trimming takes 6 bases off V and 5 bases off J; junction bases not matched to a gene: 4. Its CDR3 holds 16 amino acids, cysteine through phenylalanine. The entry retains the CDR3 DNA only, 48 bases that are in frame from base 1. Broader findings and caveats from the paper: The ex vivo response was dominated by HLA-C-restricted CMV-specific TCR beta clonotypes, which also provided the single most frequent clonotype in two of eight donors. Carriers of CMV infection plus the relevant HLA type were discriminated by the cumulative frequency of public TCR beta family members in the study cohort and in an independent roughly 350-donor cohort.

In the paper's terms, the treatment or condition label means: in vitro stimulation with specific CMV peptide epitopes to enrich CMV-specific T cells. For sequencing, an Illumina HiSeq 1500 was employed. TCRdb reran the public reads through fastp at Q25 and MiXCR, keeping productive beta chains. Every CDR3 protein is listed once, alongside the most common genes and DNA of its rows. This sample holds 310,000 or so distinct CDR3 sequences; roughly 25% were observed only once. Roughly 15% of the sample comes from the top ten. This clonotype was sampled from a human donor in good health (CMV status not recorded). Some clones in this sample may be carry-over from other donors' samples. Here the chain combines TRBV6-1 and TRBJ2-1, and 16 junctional nucleotides match TRBD2. Material: cultured PBMCs, obtained from culture after CMV antigen stimulation. The CDR3 corresponds to CASRGLAGGGHNEQFF. At the DNA level, the sequence is TGTGCCAGCAGGGGACTAGCGGGAGGGGGCCACAATGAGCAGTTCTTC.